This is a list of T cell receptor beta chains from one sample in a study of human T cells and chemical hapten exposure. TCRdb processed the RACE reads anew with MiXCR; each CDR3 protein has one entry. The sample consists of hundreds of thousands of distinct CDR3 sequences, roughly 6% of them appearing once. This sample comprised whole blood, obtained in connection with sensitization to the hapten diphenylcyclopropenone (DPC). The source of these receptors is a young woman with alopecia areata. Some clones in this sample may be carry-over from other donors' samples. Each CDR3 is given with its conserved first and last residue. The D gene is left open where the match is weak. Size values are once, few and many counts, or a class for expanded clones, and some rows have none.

CDR3: CASSFDTDQPQHF
DNA: TGCGCCAGCAGCTTTGACACGGATCAGCCCCAGCATTTT
J: TRBJ1-5
size: many
D: -
V: TRBV5-1

CDR3: CASSLADPAGANVLTF
DNA: TGCGCCAGCAGCTTGGCGGACCCAGCTGGGGCCAACGTCCTGACTTTC
J: TRBJ2-6
size: few
D: -
V: TRBV5-1

CDR3: CATSRGPGPTPRQTGELFF
DNA: TGTGCCACCAGCAGAGGCCCCGGGCCCACCCCCAGGCAAACCGGGGAGCTGTTTTTT
J: TRBJ2-2
size: -
D: -
V: TRBV15

CDR3: CASSLGTSGTDTQYF
DNA: TGCGCCAGCAGCTTAGGCACTAGCGGCACAGATACGCAGTATTTT
J: TRBJ2-3
size: many
D: TRBD2
V: TRBV4-3

CDR3: CASWDPNYGYTF
DNA: TGTGCCAGCTGGGACCCTAACTATGGCTACACCTTC
J: TRBJ1-2
size: many
D: -
V: TRBV6-5

CDR3: CASSQSPIGGYTF
DNA: TGTGCCAGCAGCCAATCCCCCATCGGAGGCTACACCTTC
J: TRBJ1-2
size: many
D: -
V: TRBV14

CDR3: CAVGSPSNQPQHF
DNA: TGTGCCGTAGGCAGCCCCAGCAATCAGCCCCAGCATTTT
J: TRBJ1-5
size: many
D: -
V: TRBV7-8

CDR3: CSASRGLAALNEQFF
DNA: TGCAGTGCTTCTCGTGGACTAGCGGCCCTGAATGAGCAGTTCTTC
J: TRBJ2-1
size: -
D: TRBD2
V: TRBV20-1

CDR3: CASSERTSWDEQYF
DNA: TGTGCCAGCAGTGAAAGAACTAGTTGGGACGAGCAGTACTTC
J: TRBJ2-7
size: -
D: -
V: TRBV2

CDR3: CSALNLRGEDTQYF
DNA: TGCAGTGCCCTTAATCTCAGGGGGGAAGATACGCAGTATTTT
J: TRBJ2-3
size: many
D: -
V: TRBV20-1

CDR3: CASSRIGPNEQFF
DNA: TGTGCCAGCAGCCGAATTGGCCCGAATGAGCAGTTCTTC
J: TRBJ2-1
size: -
D: -
V: TRBV5-5

CDR3: CASSWGTGTQPTGWAGANVLTF
DNA: TGTGCCAGCAGCTGGGGCACCGGGACACAGCCTACTGGGTGGGCTGGGGCCAACGTCCTGACTTTC
J: TRBJ2-6
size: many
D: -
V: TRBV6-2/TRBV6-3

CDR3: CATSRVGVSGNTIYF
DNA: TGTGCCACCAGCAGAGTAGGGGTCTCTGGAAACACCATATATTTT
J: TRBJ1-3
size: -
D: -
V: TRBV15

CDR3: CASSRLAGPPTDTQYF
DNA: TGTGCCAGCAGCAGACTAGCGGGACCCCCCACAGATACGCAGTATTTT
J: TRBJ2-3
size: -
D: TRBD2
V: TRBV6-2/TRBV6-3

CDR3: CASSYSGQGSTEAFF
DNA: TGTGCCAGCAGTTACTCGGGACAGGGAAGCACTGAAGCTTTCTTT
J: TRBJ1-1
size: few
D: TRBD1
V: TRBV6-5

CDR3: CSATGGRVYNEQFF
DNA: TGCAGTGCTACGGGGGGCCGGGTCTACAATGAGCAGTTCTTC
J: TRBJ2-1
size: -
D: -
V: TRBV20-1

CDR3: CASSSDRGRETQYF
DNA: TGTGCCAGCAGTTCAGACAGGGGGCGAGAGACCCAGTACTTC
J: TRBJ2-5
size: few
D: TRBD1
V: TRBV12-3/TRBV12-4

CDR3: CASSVVGESGAYNEQFF
DNA: TGTGCCAGCAGTGTCGTTGGGGAGTCAGGGGCCTACAATGAGCAGTTCTTC
J: TRBJ2-1
size: many
D: -
V: TRBV12-3/TRBV12-4

CDR3: CASSPSWGRANTEAFF
DNA: TGTGCCAGCTCACCGAGTTGGGGGAGGGCGAACACTGAAGCTTTCTTT
J: TRBJ1-1
size: many
D: -
V: TRBV18

CDR3: CASSSGASNSDTQYF
DNA: TGTGCCAGCAGCTCCGGGGCCTCGAACTCGGATACGCAGTATTTT
J: TRBJ2-3
size: -
D: -
V: TRBV7-8

CDR3: CASSVGSGDMVGSPLHF
DNA: TGTGCCAGCAGCGTAGGGAGTGGGGACATGGTTGGTTCACCCCTCCACTTT
J: TRBJ1-6
size: few
D: -
V: TRBV9

CDR3: CASSWGRTENTDTQYF
DNA: TGTGCCAGCAGCTGGGGCCGGACGGAGAACACAGATACGCAGTATTTT
J: TRBJ2-3
size: -
D: -
V: TRBV7-9

CDR3: CASSKETVGKLFF
DNA: TGTGCCAGCAGCAAGGAAACAGTAGGAAAACTGTTTTTT
J: TRBJ1-4
size: many
D: -
V: TRBV5-6

CDR3: CSVPTGQGDSPLHF
DNA: TGCAGCGTGCCAACGGGACAGGGGGATTCACCCCTCCACTTT
J: TRBJ1-6
size: many
D: TRBD1
V: TRBV29-1

CDR3: CASSQDLNIQYF
DNA: TGTGCCAGCAGCCAAGATCTAAACATTCAGTACTTC
J: TRBJ2-4
size: few
D: -
V: TRBV3-1

CDR3: CASSQDPTSGGAGTDTQYF
DNA: TGTGCCAGCAGCCAAGATCCAACTAGCGGGGGGGCAGGCACAGATACGCAGTATTTT
J: TRBJ2-3
size: few
D: TRBD2
V: TRBV4-2

CDR3: CASSRERAFF
DNA: TGTGCCAGCAGTCGGGAGAGGGCTTTCTTT
J: TRBJ1-1
size: many
D: -
V: TRBV6-2/TRBV6-3

CDR3: CASSYAGGRNEKLFF
DNA: TGTGCCAGCAGTTACGCAGGGGGACGTAATGAAAAACTGTTTTTT
J: TRBJ1-4
size: many
D: TRBD1
V: TRBV12-3/TRBV12-4

CDR3: CASSIPTRSVTNEKLFF
DNA: TGTGCCAGCAGCATACCCACCCGGAGTGTGACTAATGAAAAACTGTTTTTT
J: TRBJ1-4
size: many
D: -
V: TRBV7-8